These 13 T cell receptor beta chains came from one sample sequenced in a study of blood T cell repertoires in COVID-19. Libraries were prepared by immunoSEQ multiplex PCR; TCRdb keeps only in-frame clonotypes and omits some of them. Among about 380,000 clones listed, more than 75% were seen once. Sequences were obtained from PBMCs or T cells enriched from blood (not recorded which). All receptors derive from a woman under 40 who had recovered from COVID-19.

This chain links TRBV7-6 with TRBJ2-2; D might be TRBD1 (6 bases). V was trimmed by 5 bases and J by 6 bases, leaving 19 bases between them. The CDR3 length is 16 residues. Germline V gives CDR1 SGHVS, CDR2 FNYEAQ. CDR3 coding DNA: TGTGCCAGCAGCCACTTACGGCAGGGGATGGCCGGGGAGCTGTTTTTT. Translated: CASSHLRQGMAGELFF.

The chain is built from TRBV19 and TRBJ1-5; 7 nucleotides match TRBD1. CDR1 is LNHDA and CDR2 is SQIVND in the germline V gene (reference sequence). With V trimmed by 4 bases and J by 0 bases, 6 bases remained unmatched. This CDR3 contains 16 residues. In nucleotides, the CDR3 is TGTGCCAGTAGTACCGGAGGGACAGTTAGCAATCAGCCCCAGCATTTT. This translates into CASSTGGTVSNQPQHF.

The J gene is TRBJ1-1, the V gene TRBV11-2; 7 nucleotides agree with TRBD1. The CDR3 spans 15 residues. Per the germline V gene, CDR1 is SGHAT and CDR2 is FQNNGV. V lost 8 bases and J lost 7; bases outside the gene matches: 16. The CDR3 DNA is TGTGCCAGCCGGCCCTCAGGTTCGACAGGGAATGAAGCTTTCTTT. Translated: CASRPSGSTGNEAFF.

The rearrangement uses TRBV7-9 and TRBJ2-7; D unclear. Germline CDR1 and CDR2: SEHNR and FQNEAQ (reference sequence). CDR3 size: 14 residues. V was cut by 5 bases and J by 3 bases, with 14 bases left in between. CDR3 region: CASSPRGSGYEQYF. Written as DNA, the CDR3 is TGTGCCAGCAGCCCCCGAGGTTCGGGCTACGAGCAGTACTTC.

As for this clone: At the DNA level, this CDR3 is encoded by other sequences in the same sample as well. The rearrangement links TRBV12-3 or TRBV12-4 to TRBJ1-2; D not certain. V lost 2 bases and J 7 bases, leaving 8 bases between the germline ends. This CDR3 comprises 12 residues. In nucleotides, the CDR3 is TGTGCCAGCAGTTTACCCCCCGGTGGCTACACCTTC. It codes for CASSLPPGGYTF.

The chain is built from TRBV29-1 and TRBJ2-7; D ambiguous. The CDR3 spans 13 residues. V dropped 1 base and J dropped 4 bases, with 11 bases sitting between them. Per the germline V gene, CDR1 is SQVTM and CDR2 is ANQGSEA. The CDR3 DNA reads TGCAGCGTTGAAGGGGCCCTTGGGTACGAGCAGTACTTC. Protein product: CSVEGALGYEQYF.

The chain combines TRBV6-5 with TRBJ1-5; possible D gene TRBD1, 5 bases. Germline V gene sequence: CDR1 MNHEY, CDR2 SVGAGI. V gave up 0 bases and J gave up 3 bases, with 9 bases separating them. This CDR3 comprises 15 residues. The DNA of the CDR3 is TGTGCCAGCAGTTACTCGGCACAGGCCAATCAGCCCCAGCATTTT. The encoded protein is CASSYSAQANQPQHF.

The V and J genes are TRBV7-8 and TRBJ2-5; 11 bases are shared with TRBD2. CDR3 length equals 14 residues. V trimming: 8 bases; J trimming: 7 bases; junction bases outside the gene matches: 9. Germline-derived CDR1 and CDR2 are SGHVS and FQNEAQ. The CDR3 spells CASGLAGSRGTQYF. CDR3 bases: TGTGCCAGCGGACTAGCGGGTTCCCGCGGGACCCAGTACTTC.

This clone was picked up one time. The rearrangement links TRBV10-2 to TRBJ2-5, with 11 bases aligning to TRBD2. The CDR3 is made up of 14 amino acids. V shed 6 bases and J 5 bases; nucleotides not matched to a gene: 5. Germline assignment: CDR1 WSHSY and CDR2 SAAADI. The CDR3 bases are TGCGCCAGCAGATTGACTAGCGGGGAGGAGACCCAGTACTTC. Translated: CASRLTSGEETQYF.

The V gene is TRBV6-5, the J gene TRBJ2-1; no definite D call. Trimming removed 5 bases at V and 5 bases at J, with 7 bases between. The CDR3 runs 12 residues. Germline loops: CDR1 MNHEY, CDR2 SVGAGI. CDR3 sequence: CASSPTNNEQFF. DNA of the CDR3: TGTGCCAGCAGTCCCACAAACAATGAGCAGTTCTTC.

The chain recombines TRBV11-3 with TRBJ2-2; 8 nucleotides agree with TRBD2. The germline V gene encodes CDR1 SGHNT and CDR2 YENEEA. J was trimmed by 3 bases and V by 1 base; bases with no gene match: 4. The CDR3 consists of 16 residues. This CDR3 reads CASSLGGTSYTGELFF. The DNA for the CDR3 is TGTGCCAGCAGCTTAGGAGGGACTAGTTACACCGGGGAGCTGTTTTTT. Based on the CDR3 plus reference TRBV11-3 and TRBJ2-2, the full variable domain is EAGVVQSPRYKIIEKKQPVAFWCNPISGHNTLYWYLQNLGQGPELLIRYENEEAVDDSQLPKDRFSAERLKGVDSTLKIQPAELGDSAVYLCASSLGGTSYTGELFFGEGSRLTVL.

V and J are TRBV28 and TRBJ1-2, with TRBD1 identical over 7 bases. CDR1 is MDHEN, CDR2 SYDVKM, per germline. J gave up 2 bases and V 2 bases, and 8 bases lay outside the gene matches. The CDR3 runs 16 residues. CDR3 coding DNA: TGTGCCAGCAGTTTAATTCGGCCAGGGGGAAACTATGGCTACACCTTC. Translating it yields CASSLIRPGGNYGYTF.

CDR3 residues: CATSTLTEQGSGNTIYF. CDR3 coding DNA: TGTGCCACCAGCACCCTTACTGAACAGGGGTCTGGAAACACCATATATTTT. The chain has TRBV15 and TRBJ1-3, with 7 bases lining up with TRBD1. J was trimmed by 1 base and V by 4 bases; bases with no gene match: 10. CDR1 and CDR2 from the germline V gene are LNHNV and YYDKDF (reference sequence). The CDR3 has 17 residues.